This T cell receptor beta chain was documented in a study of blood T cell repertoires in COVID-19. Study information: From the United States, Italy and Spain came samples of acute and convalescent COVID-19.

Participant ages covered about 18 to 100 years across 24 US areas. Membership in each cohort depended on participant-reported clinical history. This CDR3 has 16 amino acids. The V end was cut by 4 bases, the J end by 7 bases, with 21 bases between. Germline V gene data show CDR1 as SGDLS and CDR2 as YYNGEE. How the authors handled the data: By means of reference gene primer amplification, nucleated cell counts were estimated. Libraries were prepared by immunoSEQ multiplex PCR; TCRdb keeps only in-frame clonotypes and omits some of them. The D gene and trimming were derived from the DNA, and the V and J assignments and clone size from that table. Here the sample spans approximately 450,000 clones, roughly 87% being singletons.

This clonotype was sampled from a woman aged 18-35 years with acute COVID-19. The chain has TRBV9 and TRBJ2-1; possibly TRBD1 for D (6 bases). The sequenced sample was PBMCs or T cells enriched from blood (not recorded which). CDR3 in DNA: TGTGCCAGCAGCCATCCCCGTTCTGGGGGCTCTAATGAGCAGTTCTTC. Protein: CASSHPRSGGSNEQFF.